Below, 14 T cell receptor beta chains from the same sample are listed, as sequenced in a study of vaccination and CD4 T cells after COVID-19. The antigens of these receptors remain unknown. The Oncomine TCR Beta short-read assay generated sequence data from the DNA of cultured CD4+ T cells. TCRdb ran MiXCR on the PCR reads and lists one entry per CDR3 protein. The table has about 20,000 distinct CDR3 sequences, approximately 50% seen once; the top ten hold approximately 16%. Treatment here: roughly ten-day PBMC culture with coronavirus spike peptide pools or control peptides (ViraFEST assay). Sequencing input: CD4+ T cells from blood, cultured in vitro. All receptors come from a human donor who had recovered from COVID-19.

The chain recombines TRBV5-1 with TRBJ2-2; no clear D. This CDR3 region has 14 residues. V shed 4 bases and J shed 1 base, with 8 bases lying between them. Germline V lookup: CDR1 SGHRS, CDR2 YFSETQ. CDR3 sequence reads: CASSPDLNTGELFF. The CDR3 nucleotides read TGCGCCAGCAGCCCCGACCTGAACACCGGGGAGCTGTTTTTT.

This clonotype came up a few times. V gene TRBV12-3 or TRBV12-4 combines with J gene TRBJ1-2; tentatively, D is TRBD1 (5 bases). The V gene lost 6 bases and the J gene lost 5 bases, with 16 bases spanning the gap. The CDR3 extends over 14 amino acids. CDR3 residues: CASRIGQGSYGYTF. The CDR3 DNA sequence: TGTGCCAGCAGGATTGGGCAGGGAAGTTATGGCTACACCTTC.

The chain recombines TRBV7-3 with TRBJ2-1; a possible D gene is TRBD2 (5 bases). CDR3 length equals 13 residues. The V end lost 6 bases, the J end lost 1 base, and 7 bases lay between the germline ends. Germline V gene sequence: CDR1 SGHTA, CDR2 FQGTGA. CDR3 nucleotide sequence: TGTGCCAGCAGTGAGGGATCCTACAATGAGCAGTTCTTC. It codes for CASSEGSYNEQFF.

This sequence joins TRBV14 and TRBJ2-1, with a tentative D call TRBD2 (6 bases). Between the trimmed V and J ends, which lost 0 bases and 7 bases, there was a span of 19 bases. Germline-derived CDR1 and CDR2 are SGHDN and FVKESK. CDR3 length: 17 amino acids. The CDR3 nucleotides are TGTGCCAGCAGCCAAGAAAGAGGGAGGCCCCATTTGAATGAGCAGTTCTTC. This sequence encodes CASSQERGRPHLNEQFF.

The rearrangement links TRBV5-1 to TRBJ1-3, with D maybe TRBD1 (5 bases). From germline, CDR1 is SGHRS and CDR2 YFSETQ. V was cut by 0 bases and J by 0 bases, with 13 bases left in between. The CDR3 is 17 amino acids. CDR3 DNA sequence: TGCGCCAGCAGCTTGGGCTCGGCAGGGAGCTCTGGAAACACCATATATTTT. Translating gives CASSLGSAGSSGNTIYF. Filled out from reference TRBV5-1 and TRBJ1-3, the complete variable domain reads KAGVTQTPRYLIKTRGQQVTLSCSPISGHRSVSWYQQTPGQGLQFLFEYFSETQRNKGNFPGRFSGRQFSNSRSEMNVSTLELGDSALYLCASSLGSAGSSGNTIYFGEGSWLTVV.

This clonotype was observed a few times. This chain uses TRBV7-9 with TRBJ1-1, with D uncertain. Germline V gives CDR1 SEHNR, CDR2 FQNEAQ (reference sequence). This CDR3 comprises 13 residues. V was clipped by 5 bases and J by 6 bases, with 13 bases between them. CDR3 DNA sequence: TGTGCCAGCAGCCTGCCAGGCATCGCTGAAGCTTTCTTT. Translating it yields CASSLPGIAEAFF.

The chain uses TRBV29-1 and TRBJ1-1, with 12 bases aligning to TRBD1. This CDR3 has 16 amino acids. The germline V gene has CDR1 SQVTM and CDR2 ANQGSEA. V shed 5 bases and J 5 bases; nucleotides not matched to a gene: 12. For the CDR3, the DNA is TGCAGCGTTTACTATCCGGGACAGGGGGCGAATACTGAAGCTTTCTTT. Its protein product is CSVYYPGQGANTEAFF.

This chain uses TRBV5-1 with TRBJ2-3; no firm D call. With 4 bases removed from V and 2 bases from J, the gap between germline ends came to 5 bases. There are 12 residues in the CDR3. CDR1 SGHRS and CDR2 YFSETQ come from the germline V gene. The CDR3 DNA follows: TGCGCCAGCAGCGGGTACACAGATACGCAGTATTTT. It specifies CASSGYTDTQYF.

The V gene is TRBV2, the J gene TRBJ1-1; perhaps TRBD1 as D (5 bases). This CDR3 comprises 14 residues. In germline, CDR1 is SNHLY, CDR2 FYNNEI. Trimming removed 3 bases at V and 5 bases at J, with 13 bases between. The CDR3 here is CASSDGQGGTEAFF. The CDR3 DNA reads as TGTGCCAGCAGTGATGGGCAGGGCGGAACTGAAGCTTTCTTT.

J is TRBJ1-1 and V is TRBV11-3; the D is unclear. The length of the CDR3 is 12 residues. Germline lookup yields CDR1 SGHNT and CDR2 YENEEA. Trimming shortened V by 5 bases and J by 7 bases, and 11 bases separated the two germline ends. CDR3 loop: CASSSRSYEAFF. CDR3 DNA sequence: TGTGCCAGCAGCAGCAGGAGTTATGAAGCTTTCTTT.

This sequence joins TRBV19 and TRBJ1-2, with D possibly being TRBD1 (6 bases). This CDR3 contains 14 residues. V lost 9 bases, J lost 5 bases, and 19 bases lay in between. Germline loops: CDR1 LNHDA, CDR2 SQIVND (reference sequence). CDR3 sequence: CASNRDPTGYGYTF. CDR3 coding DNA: TGTGCCAGCAACCGCGACCCAACAGGGTATGGCTACACCTTC. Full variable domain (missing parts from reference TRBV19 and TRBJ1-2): DGGITQSPKYLFRKEGQNVTLSCEQNLNHDAMYWYRQDPGQGLRLIYYSQIVNDFQKGDIAEGYSVSREKKESFPLTVTSAQKNPTAFYLCASNRDPTGYGYTFGSGTRLTVV.

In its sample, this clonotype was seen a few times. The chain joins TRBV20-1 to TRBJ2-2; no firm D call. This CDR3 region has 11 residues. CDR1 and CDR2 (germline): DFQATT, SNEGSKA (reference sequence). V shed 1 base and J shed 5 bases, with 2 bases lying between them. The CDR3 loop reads CSARVTGELFF. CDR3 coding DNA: TGCAGTGCTAGAGTGACCGGGGAGCTGTTTTTT.

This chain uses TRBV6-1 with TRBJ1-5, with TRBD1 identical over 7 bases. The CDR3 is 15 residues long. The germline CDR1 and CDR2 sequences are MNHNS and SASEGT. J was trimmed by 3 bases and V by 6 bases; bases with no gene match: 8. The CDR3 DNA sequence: TGTGCCAGCAGGCCCAGGGGGGGTCCCAATCAGCCCCAGCATTTT. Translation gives CASRPRGGPNQPQHF.

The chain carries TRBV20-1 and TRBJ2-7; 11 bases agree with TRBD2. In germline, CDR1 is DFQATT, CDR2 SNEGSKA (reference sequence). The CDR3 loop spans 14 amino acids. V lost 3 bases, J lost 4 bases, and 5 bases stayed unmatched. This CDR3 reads CSARDPSGGYEQYF. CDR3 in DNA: TGCAGTGCTAGGGATCCTAGCGGGGGGTACGAGCAGTACTTC.